A single sample gave rise to the 3 T cell receptor beta chains below, sequenced in a study of T-cell memory formation after mild COVID-19. Using its own MiXCR run on the 5' RACE reads, TCRdb lists one record per CDR3 protein. The sample has around 62,000 distinct CDR3 sequences; around 30% are singletons. Material: PBMCs or a T cell subset sorted from them (not recorded which). These TCRs come from a man younger than 30 who had mild COVID-19 (a few samples of this study predate the infection). Cell type and time point are not known.

The chain is built from TRBV25-1 and TRBJ1-2; a possible D gene is TRBD1 (6 bases). The germline V and J ends were trimmed by 6 bases and 6 bases, with 11 bases remaining between them. The CDR3 has 12 amino acids. CDR1 and CDR2 (germline): MGHDK, SYGVNS. The CDR3: CASRQGNHGYTF. DNA of the CDR3: TGTGCCAGCAGACAGGGTAATCATGGCTACACCTTC.

This clonotype was found a few times. The chain combines TRBV3-1 with TRBJ2-1; 10 bases are shared with TRBD2. Germline-derived CDR1 and CDR2 are LGHDT and YNNKEL (reference sequence). J lost 5 bases, V lost 3 bases, and 7 bases had no gene match. This CDR3 region has 16 residues. The CDR3 loop reads CASSQSVGTSDNEQFF. CDR3 DNA: TGTGCCAGCAGCCAGTCTGTAGGGACTAGCGACAATGAGCAGTTCTTC.

The rearrangement joins TRBV20-1 to TRBJ2-1, with D possibly matching TRBD1 (5 bases). V dropped 1 base and J dropped 6 bases, with 10 bases sitting between them. Germline CDR1 DFQATT, CDR2 SNEGSKA (reference sequence). CDR3 length equals 13 residues. The CDR3 DNA sequence: TGCAGTGCTAGAGTGGGGCCCTTCAATGAGCAGTTCTTC. Amino acid sequence: CSARVGPFNEQFF.